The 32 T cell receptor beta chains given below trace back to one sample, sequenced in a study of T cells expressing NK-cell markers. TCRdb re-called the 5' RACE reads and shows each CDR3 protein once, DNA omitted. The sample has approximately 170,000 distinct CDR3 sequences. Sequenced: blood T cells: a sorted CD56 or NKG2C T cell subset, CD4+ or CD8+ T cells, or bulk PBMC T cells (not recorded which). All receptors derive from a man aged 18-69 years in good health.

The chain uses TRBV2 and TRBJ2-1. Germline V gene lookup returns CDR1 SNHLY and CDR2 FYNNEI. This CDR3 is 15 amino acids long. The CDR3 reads CASRKELSSYNEQFF.

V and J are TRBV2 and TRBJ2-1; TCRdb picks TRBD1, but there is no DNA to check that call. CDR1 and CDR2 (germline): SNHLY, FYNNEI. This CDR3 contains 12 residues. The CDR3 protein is CASSEGRGEQFF.

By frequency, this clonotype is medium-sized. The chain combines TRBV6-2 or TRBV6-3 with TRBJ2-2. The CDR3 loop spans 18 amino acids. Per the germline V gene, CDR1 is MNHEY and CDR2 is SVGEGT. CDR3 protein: CASSYSPRLFANTGELFF.

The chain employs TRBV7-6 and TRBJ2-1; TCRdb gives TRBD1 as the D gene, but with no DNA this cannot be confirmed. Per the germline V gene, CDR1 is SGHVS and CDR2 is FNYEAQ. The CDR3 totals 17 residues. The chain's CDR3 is CASSLWTGTGRQVEQFF.

This CDR3 reads CASSHQNSYEQYF. The chain links TRBV7-9 to TRBJ2-7. The CDR3 sequence is 13 residues long. From germline, CDR1 is SEHNR and CDR2 FQNEAQ (reference sequence). The variable domain in full, completed from reference TRBV7-9 and TRBJ2-7, reads DTGVSQNPRHKITKRGQNVTFRCDPISEHNRLYWYRQTLGQGPEFLTYFQNEAQLEKSRLLSDRFSAERPKGSFSTLEIQRTEQGDSAMYLCASSHQNSYEQYFGPGTRLTVT.

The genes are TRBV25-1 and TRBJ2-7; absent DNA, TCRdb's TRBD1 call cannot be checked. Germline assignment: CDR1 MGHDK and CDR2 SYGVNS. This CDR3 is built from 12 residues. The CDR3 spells CASSEGAYEQYF.

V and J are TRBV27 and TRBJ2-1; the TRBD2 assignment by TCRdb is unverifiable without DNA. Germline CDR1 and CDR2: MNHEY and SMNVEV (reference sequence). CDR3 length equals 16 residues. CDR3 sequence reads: CASSLQASRHDNEQFF.

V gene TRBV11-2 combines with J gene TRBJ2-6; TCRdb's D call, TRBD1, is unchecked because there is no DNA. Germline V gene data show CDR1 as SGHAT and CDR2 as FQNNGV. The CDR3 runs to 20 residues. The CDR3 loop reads CASSLEGGGGYFPGANVLTF.

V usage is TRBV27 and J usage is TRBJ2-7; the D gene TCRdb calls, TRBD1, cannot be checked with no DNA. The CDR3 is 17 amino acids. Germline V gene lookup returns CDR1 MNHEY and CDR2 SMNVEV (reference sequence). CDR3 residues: CASSSAQMTGGTYEQYF.

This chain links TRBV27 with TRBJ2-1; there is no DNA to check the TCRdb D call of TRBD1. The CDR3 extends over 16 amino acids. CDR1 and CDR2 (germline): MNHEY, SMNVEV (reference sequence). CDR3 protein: CASSLVGQGGIGEQFF.

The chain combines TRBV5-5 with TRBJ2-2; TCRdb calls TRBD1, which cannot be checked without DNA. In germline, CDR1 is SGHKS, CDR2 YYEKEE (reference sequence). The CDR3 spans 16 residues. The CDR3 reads CASSLVVGVYTGELFF.

This CDR3 reads CASSGGVDSYNEQFF. The V gene is TRBV7-6, the J gene TRBJ2-1; TCRdb designates TRBD1, a call that cannot be tested without DNA. The CDR3 loop spans 15 amino acids. Germline assignment: CDR1 SGHVS and CDR2 FNYEAQ.

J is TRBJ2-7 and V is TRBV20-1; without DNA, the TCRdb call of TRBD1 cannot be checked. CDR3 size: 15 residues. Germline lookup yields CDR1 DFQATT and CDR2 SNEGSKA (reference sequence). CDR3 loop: CSASKGAGGPYEQYF.

The CDR3 spells CASSYSFSGGGTEAFF. The J gene is TRBJ1-1, the V gene TRBV6-5. This CDR3 comprises 16 residues. Germline V gives CDR1 MNHEY, CDR2 SVGAGI.

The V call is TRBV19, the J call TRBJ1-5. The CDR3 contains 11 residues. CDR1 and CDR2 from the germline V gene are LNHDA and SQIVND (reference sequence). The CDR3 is CASPRIQPQHF. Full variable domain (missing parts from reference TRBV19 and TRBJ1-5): DGGITQSPKYLFRKEGQNVTLSCEQNLNHDAMYWYRQDPGQGLRLIYYSQIVNDFQKGDIAEGYSVSREKKESFPLTVTSAQKNPTAFYLCASPRIQPQHFGDGTRLSIL.

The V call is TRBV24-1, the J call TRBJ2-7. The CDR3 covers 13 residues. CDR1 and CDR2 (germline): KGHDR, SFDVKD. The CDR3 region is CATSVAGYDEQYF.

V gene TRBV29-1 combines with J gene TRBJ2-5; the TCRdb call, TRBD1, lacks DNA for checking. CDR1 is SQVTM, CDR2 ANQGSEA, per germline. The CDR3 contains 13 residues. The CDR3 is CSVLTGAGETQYF. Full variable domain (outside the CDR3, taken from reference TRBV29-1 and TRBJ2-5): SAVISQKPSRDICQRGTSLTIQCQVDSQVTMMFWYRQQPGQSLTLIATANQGSEATYESGFVIDKFPISRPNLTFSTLTVSNMSPEDSSIYLCSVLTGAGETQYFGPGTRLLVL.

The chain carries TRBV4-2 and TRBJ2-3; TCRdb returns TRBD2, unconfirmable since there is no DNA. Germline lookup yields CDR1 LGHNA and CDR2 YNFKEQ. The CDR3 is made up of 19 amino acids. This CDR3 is CASSQSGRRLAGTTDTQYF.

The CDR3 sequence: CSARSREENSPLHF. The rearrangement uses TRBV20-1 and TRBJ1-6. The V gene's germline CDR1 is DFQATT and CDR2 SNEGSKA (reference sequence). The CDR3 spans 14 residues.

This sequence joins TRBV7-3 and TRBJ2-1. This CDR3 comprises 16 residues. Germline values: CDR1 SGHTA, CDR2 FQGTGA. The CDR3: CASSLTSTDSYNEQFF.

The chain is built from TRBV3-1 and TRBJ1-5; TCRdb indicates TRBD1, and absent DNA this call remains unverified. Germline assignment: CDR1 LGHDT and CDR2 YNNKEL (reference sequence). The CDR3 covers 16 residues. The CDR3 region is CASSQAFTGSFQPQHF.

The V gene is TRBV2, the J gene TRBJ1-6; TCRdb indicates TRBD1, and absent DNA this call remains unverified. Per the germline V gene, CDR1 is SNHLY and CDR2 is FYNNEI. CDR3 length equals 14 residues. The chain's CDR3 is CASSSRDSNSPLHF.

The CDR3: CASSQESRIGNNEQFF. This sequence joins TRBV14 and TRBJ2-1; checking the TCRdb D call of TRBD1 is not possible without DNA. Per germline, CDR1 SGHDN and CDR2 FVKESK. This CDR3 is built from 16 residues. Based on the CDR3 plus reference TRBV14 and TRBJ2-1, the full variable domain is EAGVTQFPSHSVIEKGQTVTLRCDPISGHDNLYWYRRVMGKEIKFLLHFVKESKQDESGMPNNRFLAERTGGTYSTLKVQPAELEDSGVYFCASSQESRIGNNEQFFGPGTRLTVL.

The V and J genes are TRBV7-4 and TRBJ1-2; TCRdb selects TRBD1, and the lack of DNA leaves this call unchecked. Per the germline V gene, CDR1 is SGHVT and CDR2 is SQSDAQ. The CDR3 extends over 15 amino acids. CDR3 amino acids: CASSLAGTVTHGYTF.

The CDR3 reads CASSQAPDRTSPLHF. The chain uses TRBV3-1 and TRBJ1-6; TCRdb's assignment of TRBD1 cannot be checked, as there is no DNA. Germline-derived CDR1 and CDR2 are LGHDT and YNNKEL (reference sequence). CDR3 length equals 15 residues.

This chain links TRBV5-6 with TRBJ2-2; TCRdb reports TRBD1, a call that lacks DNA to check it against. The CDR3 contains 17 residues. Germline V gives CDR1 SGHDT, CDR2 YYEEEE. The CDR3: CASTSRWRDSNTGELFF.

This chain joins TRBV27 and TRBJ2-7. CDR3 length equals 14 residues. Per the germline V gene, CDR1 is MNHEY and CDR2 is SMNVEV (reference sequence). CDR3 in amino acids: CASSLRSSSYEQYF.

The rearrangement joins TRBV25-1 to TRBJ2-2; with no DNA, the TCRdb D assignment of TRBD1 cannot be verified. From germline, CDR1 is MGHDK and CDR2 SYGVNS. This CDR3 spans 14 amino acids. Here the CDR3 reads CASSELMGLGELFF.

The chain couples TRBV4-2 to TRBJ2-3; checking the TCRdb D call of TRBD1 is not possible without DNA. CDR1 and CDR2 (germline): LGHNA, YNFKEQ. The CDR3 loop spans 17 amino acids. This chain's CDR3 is CASSQSFYGAPGVTQYF.

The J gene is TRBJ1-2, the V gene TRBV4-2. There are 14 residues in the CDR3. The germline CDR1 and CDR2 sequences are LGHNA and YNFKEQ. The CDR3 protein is CASSQDGQNYGYTF.

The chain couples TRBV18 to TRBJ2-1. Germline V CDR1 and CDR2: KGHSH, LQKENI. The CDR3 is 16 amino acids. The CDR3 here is CASSPYKRGAYNEQFF. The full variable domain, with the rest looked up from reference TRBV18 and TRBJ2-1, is NAGVMQNPRHLVRRRGQEARLRCSPMKGHSHVYWYRQLPEEGLKFMVYLQKENIIDESGMPKERFSAEFPKEGPSILRIQQVVRGDSAAYFCASSPYKRGAYNEQFFGPGTRLTVL.

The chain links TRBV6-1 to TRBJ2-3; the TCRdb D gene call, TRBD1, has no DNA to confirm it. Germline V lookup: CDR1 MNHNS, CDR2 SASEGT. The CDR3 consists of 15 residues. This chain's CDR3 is CASIPGTASTDTQYF.